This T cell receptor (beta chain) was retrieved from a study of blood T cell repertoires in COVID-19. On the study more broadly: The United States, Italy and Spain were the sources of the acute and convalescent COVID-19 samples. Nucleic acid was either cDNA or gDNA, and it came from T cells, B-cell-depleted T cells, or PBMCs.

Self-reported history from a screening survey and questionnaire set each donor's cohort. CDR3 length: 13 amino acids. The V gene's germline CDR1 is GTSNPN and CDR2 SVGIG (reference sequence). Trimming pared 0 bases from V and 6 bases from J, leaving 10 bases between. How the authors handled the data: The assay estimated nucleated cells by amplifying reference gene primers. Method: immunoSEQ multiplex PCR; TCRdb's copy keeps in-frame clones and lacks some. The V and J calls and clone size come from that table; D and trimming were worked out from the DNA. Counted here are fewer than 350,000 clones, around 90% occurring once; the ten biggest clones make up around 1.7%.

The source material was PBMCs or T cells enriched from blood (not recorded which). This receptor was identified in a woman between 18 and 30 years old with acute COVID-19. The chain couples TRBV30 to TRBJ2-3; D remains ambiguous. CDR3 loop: CAWSVSEWDTQYF. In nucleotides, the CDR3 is TGTGCCTGGAGTGTATCGGAGTGGGATACGCAGTATTTT. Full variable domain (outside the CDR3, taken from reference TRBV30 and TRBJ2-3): SQTIHQWPATLVQPVGSPLSLECTVEGTSNPNLYWYRQAAGRGLQLLFYSVGIGQISSEVPQNLSASRPQDRQFILSSKKLLLSDSGFYLCAWSVSEWDTQYFGPGTRLTVL.